A single sample is the source of the 28 T cell receptor beta chains below, sequenced in a study of blood T cell repertoires in COVID-19. The assay was immunoSEQ multiplex PCR, and TCRdb's table has in-frame clones only and misses some. The data show about 53,000 clones, approximately 87% seen once. Sequencing used peripheral blood. These receptors were taken from a man between 45 and 60 years old with acute or convalescent COVID-19.

The J gene is TRBJ1-1, the V gene TRBV7-9, with D possibly TRBD1 on 6 matching bases. The CDR3 spans 15 residues. V was pared by 6 bases and J by 7 bases, with 21 bases between. The germline CDR1 and CDR2 sequences are SEHNR and FQNEAQ (reference sequence). CDR3 region: CASSYPWGPLYEAFF. CDR3 nucleotide sequence: TGTGCCAGCAGTTATCCCTGGGGGCCACTCTATGAAGCTTTCTTT.

CDR3 residues: CSASPRTGRTEAFF. CDR3 nucleotides: TGCAGTGCTAGTCCCAGGACAGGGAGGACTGAAGCTTTCTTT. The gene calls are TRBV20-1 and TRBJ1-1; TRBD1 matches 8 bases. The ends lost 3 bases at V and 5 bases at J; junction bases unmatched: 8. The germline V gene has CDR1 DFQATT and CDR2 SNEGSKA (reference sequence). The CDR3 has 14 amino acids.

This chain connects TRBV9 to TRBJ2-3; a possible D gene is TRBD1 (5 bases). Per the germline V gene, CDR1 is SGDLS and CDR2 is YYNGEE. There are 15 residues in the CDR3. The V and J ends lost 4 bases and 0 bases respectively, with 12 bases between them. CDR3 sequence reads: CASSPQGSSTDTQYF. The CDR3 nucleotides are TGTGCCAGCAGCCCCCAGGGCTCAAGCACAGATACGCAGTATTTT. The whole variable domain, remainder taken from reference TRBV9 and TRBJ2-3, is DSGVTQTPKHLITATGQRVTLRCSPRSGDLSVYWYQQSLDQGLQFLIQYYNGEERAKGNILERFSAQQFPDLHSELNLSSLELGDSALYFCASSPQGSSTDTQYFGPGTRLTVL.

In its sample, this clone was seen many times. This sequence joins TRBV5-4 and TRBJ1-2; TRBD1 is a possible D gene (5 bases). V lost 3 bases and J lost 3, with 15 bases in between. CDR1 and CDR2 (germline): SGHNT, YYREEE (reference sequence). The CDR3 is 15 amino acids. The CDR3, as DNA: TGTGCCAGCAGCTCGGACACAGGTATCGACTATGGCTACACCTTC. Translating gives CASSSDTGIDYGYTF.

In DNA form, the CDR3 reads TGTGCCAGCTCACCACCGAACAGGGGGACCTACAATGAGCAGTTCTTC. This codes for CASSPPNRGTYNEQFF. The gene calls are TRBV18 and TRBJ2-1, with 8 bases lining up with TRBD1. With 0 bases clipped from V and 2 bases from J, the junction kept 3 bases outside the gene matches. This CDR3 comprises 16 residues. Germline-derived CDR1 and CDR2 are KGHSH and LQKENI.

The rearrangement uses TRBV25-1 and TRBJ2-7; a weak D match, TRBD1 (6 bases). Trimming removed 1 base at V and 6 bases at J, with 13 bases between. The CDR3 runs 14 residues. CDR1 MGHDK and CDR2 SYGVNS come from the germline V gene. CDR3 protein: CASSESAGAREQYF. In nucleotides, the CDR3 is TGTGCCAGCAGTGAATCGGCAGGGGCCCGCGAGCAGTACTTC.

The chain employs TRBV5-8 and TRBJ2-7, with 11 bases matching TRBD2. Per germline, CDR1 SGHTS and CDR2 YDEGEE. The CDR3 covers 15 residues. Trimming at V came to 5 bases and at J to 1 base, leaving 5 bases not matched to a gene. DNA of the CDR3: TGTGCCAGCAGTCCTACTAGCGGGAGATCCTACGAGCAGTACTTC. Translating it yields CASSPTSGRSYEQYF. The entire variable domain, with the rest obtained from reference TRBV5-8 and TRBJ2-7, is as follows: EAGVTQSPTHLIKTRGQQATLRCSPISGHTSVYWYQQALGLGLQFLLWYDEGEERNRGNFPPRFSGRQFPNYSSELNVNALELEDSALYLCASSPTSGRSYEQYFGPGTRLTVT.

The chain couples TRBV5-1 to TRBJ2-5, with D unresolved. Between the trimmed V and J ends, which lost 4 bases and 3 bases, there was a span of 7 bases. CDR3 length: 12 residues. Germline V CDR1 and CDR2: SGHRS, YFSETQ. The CDR3 DNA reads as TGCGCCAGCAGCGACTTAGAAGAGACCCAGTACTTC. It yields the protein CASSDLEETQYF.

This chain uses TRBV5-1 with TRBJ1-1; 10 nucleotides match TRBD1. The V and J ends lost 3 bases and 0 bases, in that order; junction bases with no gene match: 2. CDR1 and CDR2 from the germline V gene are SGHRS and YFSETQ. The CDR3 spans 15 residues. The CDR3 spells CASSWTGGMNTEAFF. The CDR3 bases are TGCGCCAGCAGCTGGACAGGGGGGATGAACACTGAAGCTTTCTTT.

This clone was recorded once. The chain employs TRBV2 and TRBJ1-1; D gene unclear. Germline assignment: CDR1 SNHLY and CDR2 FYNNEI. The V gene lost 0 bases and the J gene lost 4 bases, with 12 bases spanning the gap. CDR3 size: 15 residues. Written as DNA, the CDR3 is TGTGCCAGCAGTGAAGCTTACCCGAGCGGCACTGAAGCTTTCTTT. The encoded protein is CASSEAYPSGTEAFF.

Points on this clone: The sample contains more than one DNA sequence encoding this CDR3. The chain uses TRBV7-2 and TRBJ2-7; 8 nucleotides match TRBD2. V gave up 0 bases and J gave up 4 bases; unmatched junction bases: 2. Germline assignment: CDR1 SGHTA and CDR2 FQGNSA. This CDR3 has 14 amino acids. CDR3: CASSLAGGGYEQYF. Written as DNA, the CDR3 is TGTGCCAGCAGCTTAGCTGGCGGGGGGTACGAGCAGTACTTC.

J is TRBJ2-1 and V is TRBV3-1 (or the pseudogene TRBV3-2); possible D gene TRBD2, 6 bases. V was cut by 1 base and J by 7 bases, with 14 bases left in between. Germline V gives CDR1 LGHDT, CDR2 YNNKEL (reference sequence). There are 15 residues in the CDR3. The CDR3 DNA follows: TGTGCCAGCAGCCAAGTGACCGGGGGTTGGAATGAGCAGTTCTTC. The encoded protein is CASSQVTGGWNEQFF.

The chain has TRBV9 and TRBJ2-5, with 8 bases fitting TRBD1. The CDR3 has 17 amino acids. Losses at the gene ends were 0 bases for V and 2 bases for J; bases not matched to a gene: 9. From germline, CDR1 is SGDLS and CDR2 YYNGEE. The CDR3 nucleotides read TGTGCCAGCAGCGTAGGAGTCGGGACAGGCCATCAAGAGACCCAGTACTTC. It yields the protein CASSVGVGTGHQETQYF.

The rearrangement joins TRBV7-2 to TRBJ2-3; D unclear. Per germline, CDR1 SGHTA and CDR2 FQGNSA. Between the trimmed V and J ends, which lost 1 base and 2 bases, there was a span of 10 bases. The CDR3 loop spans 15 amino acids. CDR3 sequence (DNA): TGTGCCAGCAGCTTAGGTTCTACCAACACAGATACGCAGTATTTT. It specifies CASSLGSTNTDTQYF.

J is TRBJ1-4 and V is TRBV2; TRBD1 agrees at 7 bases. CDR1 is SNHLY and CDR2 is FYNNEI in the germline V gene. Trimming cost V 6 bases and J 2 bases; bases outside gene matches: 6. This CDR3 spans 15 amino acids. The CDR3 spells CASRKRQGTNEKLFF. CDR3 nucleotide sequence: TGTGCCAGCAGGAAAAGACAGGGTACTAATGAAAAACTGTTTTTT.

V is TRBV6-1 and J is TRBJ2-2, with D possibly TRBD2 on 7 matching bases. Germline lookup yields CDR1 MNHNS and CDR2 SASEGT. The V end lost 3 bases, the J end lost 3 bases, and 14 bases lay between the germline ends. The CDR3 contains 16 residues. The CDR3 region has the DNA TGTGCCAGCAGTGAGACACAGGGAGGGGACACCGGGGAGCTGTTTTTT. Protein product: CASSETQGGDTGELFF.

The chain has TRBV18 and TRBJ1-4, with 7 nucleotides matching TRBD1. Germline CDR1 reads KGHSH; CDR2 reads LQKENI. This CDR3 has 16 amino acids. Trimming removed 2 bases from V and 6 bases from J; junction bases left unmatched: 9. The CDR3 loop is CASSPEGALMYEKLFF. CDR3 nucleotide sequence: TGTGCCAGCTCACCAGAGGGGGCGTTGATGTATGAAAAACTGTTTTTT.

The gene calls are TRBV12-3 or TRBV12-4 and TRBJ1-1, with D unresolved. This CDR3 spans 13 amino acids. The V gene lost 5 bases and the J gene lost 0 bases, with 7 bases spanning the gap. DNA for the CDR3: TGTGCCAGCAGTACAACAGTGAACACTGAAGCTTTCTTT. It specifies CASSTTVNTEAFF.

This clone was seen a single time. This chain connects TRBV15 to TRBJ1-2; TRBD1 matches at 9 bases. CDR3 length: 16 amino acids. Germline V lookup: CDR1 LNHNV, CDR2 YYDKDF (reference sequence). The junction had 11 bases not matched to a gene; V was cut back by 2 bases and J by 7 bases. The chain's CDR3 is CATSRSGQGGFRGYTF. The CDR3, as DNA: TGTGCCACCAGCAGATCGGGACAGGGAGGGTTTCGTGGCTACACCTTC. Based on the CDR3 plus reference TRBV15 and TRBJ1-2, the full variable domain is DAMVIQNPRYQVTQFGKPVTLSCSQTLNHNVMYWYQQKSSQAPKLLFHYYDKDFNNEADTPDNFQSRRPNTSFCFLDIRSPGLGDTAMYLCATSRSGQGGFRGYTFGSGTRLTVV.

The rearrangement uses TRBV11-3 and TRBJ2-3, with 7 bases lining up with TRBD1. Germline CDR1 reads SGHNT; CDR2 reads YENEEA. Losses at the gene ends were 0 bases for V and 4 bases for J; bases not matched to a gene: 4. This CDR3 is built from 15 residues. The CDR3 region has the DNA TGTGCCAGCAGCTTAGAAGGGGGCGGTGCAGATACGCAGTATTTT. It translates to CASSLEGGGADTQYF.

As DNA, the CDR3 is TGTGCCAGCAGGCTAGGGAGCGGTCAGCCCCAGCATTTT. Translated, it gives CASRLGSGQPQHF. V and J are TRBV12-3 or TRBV12-4 and TRBJ1-5; D is unclear. The V gene lost 6 bases and the J gene lost 6 bases, with 12 bases spanning the gap. The CDR3 contains 13 residues.

The chain couples TRBV7-3 to TRBJ1-2, with TRBD1 matching 10 bases. V gave up 7 bases and J gave up 8 bases; unmatched junction bases: 7. The length of the CDR3 is 13 residues. Germline V gives CDR1 SGHTA, CDR2 FQGTGA. CDR3 region: CASNSGTGDGYTF. In nucleotides, the CDR3 is TGTGCCAGCAATTCGGGGACAGGGGACGGCTACACCTTC.

The chain recombines TRBV2 with TRBJ1-4; D is perhaps TRBD1 (5 bases). The V and J ends lost 6 bases and 6 bases respectively, with 14 bases between them. The CDR3 is 14 amino acids. CDR1 and CDR2 (germline): SNHLY, FYNNEI. CDR3 region: CASRPRGVHEKLFF. CDR3 coding DNA: TGTGCCAGCAGGCCCCGGGGGGTACATGAAAAACTGTTTTTT.

In this sample, this clone turned up a few times. The chain has TRBV7-6 and TRBJ1-1; D ambiguous. Germline CDR1 reads SGHVS; CDR2 reads FNYEAQ. V was clipped by 2 bases and J by 0 bases, with 7 bases between them. The CDR3 runs to 14 residues. CDR3 nucleotide sequence: TGTGCCAGCAGCTTATCAGGCATGAACACTGAAGCTTTCTTT. Translation gives CASSLSGMNTEAFF. Supplemented by reference TRBV7-6 and TRBJ1-1, the full variable domain reads GAGVSQSPRYKVTKRGQDVALRCDPISGHVSLYWYRQALGQGPEFLTYFNYEAQQDKSGLPNDRFSAERPEGSISTLTIQRTEQRDSAMYRCASSLSGMNTEAFFGQGTRLTVV.

The CDR3 spells CASSLGTAPNQPQHF. The CDR3 nucleotides read TGTGCCAGCAGCTTAGGGACAGCCCCGAATCAGCCCCAGCATTTT. This chain uses TRBV11-2 with TRBJ1-5; D may be TRBD1 (6 bases). The V gene lost 1 base and the J gene lost 4 bases, with 11 bases spanning the gap. The germline gives CDR1 SGHAT, CDR2 FQNNGV. CDR3 length: 15 residues.

In regard to this clone: This specimen includes other DNA sequences encoding the same CDR3. J is TRBJ2-7 and V is TRBV19; 9 bases are shared with TRBD1. The CDR3 covers 15 residues. V shed 4 bases and J 4 bases; nucleotides not matched to a gene: 8. Per germline, CDR1 LNHDA and CDR2 SQIVND (reference sequence). For the CDR3, the DNA is TGTGCCAGTAGTACTTTACAGGGGGCAAGTTACGAGCAGTACTTC. This sequence encodes CASSTLQGASYEQYF.

V is TRBV6-5 and J is TRBJ1-2; TRBD1 might be the D (5 bases). The V end was cut by 2 bases, the J end by 6 bases, with 13 bases between. This CDR3 comprises 14 residues. CDR1 MNHEY and CDR2 SVGAGI come from the germline V gene. In nucleotides, the CDR3 is TGTGCCAGCAGTTACGAAAGGGGAGGCCATGGCTACACCTTC. Translated: CASSYERGGHGYTF.

This chain links TRBV19 with TRBJ1-2; D unclear. CDR3 length: 13 amino acids. Trimming stripped 7 bases from V and 6 bases from J, with 15 bases between. Germline V gene lookup returns CDR1 LNHDA and CDR2 SQIVND (reference sequence). CDR3 coding DNA: TGTGCCAGTAATATCCCGGGATCGGATGGCTACACCTTC. This translates into CASNIPGSDGYTF.